This is a list of T cell receptor beta chains from one sample in a study of blood T cell repertoires in COVID-19. This table comes from immunoSEQ multiplex PCR, and its TCRdb copy is limited to in-frame clones, with some not included. The sample lists about 200,000 clones; 85% were seen once. The specimen sequenced was PBMCs or T cells enriched from blood (not recorded which). The source is a man in his forties or fifties who had recovered from COVID-19. CDR3s leave out the opening cysteine and the closing phenylalanine or tryptophan. The order of the fields is D gene, V gene, J gene, clone size, CDR3 protein. D genes are given only for firm matches. Rows give clone size only sometimes, using once, few, many, or a class for an expanded clone.

>-|TRBV19|TRBJ1-1|once
ASSIVGRGNTEAF
>-|TRBV11-3|TRBJ2-7|-
ASSSQVNSYEQY
>-|TRBV11-3|TRBJ2-1|-
ASSLPSRNEQF
>-|TRBV7-9|TRBJ2-7|-
ASSPAMGAREQY
>-|TRBV6-5|TRBJ2-7|-
ASRKQPTYEQY
>-|TRBV7-2|TRBJ2-1|once
ASSFQPLSTNPNNEQF
>-|TRBV15|TRBJ2-1|-
ATSRDGGSGDEQF
>-|TRBV7-9|TRBJ1-3|-
ASRPTGSGNTIY
>TRBD1|TRBV5-1|TRBJ1-2|once
ASSRGQGNYGYT
>TRBD2|TRBV7-9|TRBJ2-7|-
ASSLGGTYEQY
>-|TRBV28|TRBJ1-4|-
ASSFSLYGARKLF
>-|TRBV14|TRBJ2-7|-
ASSQEPGKGSYEQY
>-|TRBV6-6|TRBJ1-1|-
ASSFTRELEAF
>TRBD2|TRBV10-2|TRBJ2-4|-
ASSEMGASGRLAKNIQY
>-|TRBV30|TRBJ1-6|-
AWTGLYNSPLH
>-|TRBV6-5|TRBJ2-7|-
ASSYAGQRYEQY
>-|TRBV27|TRBJ2-5|-
ASSFGGKQETQY
>-|TRBV4-1|TRBJ1-4|-
ASSQEDQRANEKLF
>-|TRBV21-1|TRBJ2-7|-
ASSKPDLEAYEQY
>-|TRBV12-2|TRBJ2-7|-
ASRLRDRVKYEQY
>-|TRBV3-1/TRBV3-2|TRBJ1-2|-
ASSQEAGVRSSYGYT
>-|TRBV12-3/TRBV12-4|TRBJ1-5|-
ASRTGDNQPQH
>TRBD1|TRBV5-6|TRBJ1-2|-
ASRQGAGHGYT
>TRBD2|TRBV30|TRBJ2-1|-
AWSRHSGNPYNEQF
>TRBD1|TRBV10-2|TRBJ2-1|-
ASRPGQVSYNEQF
>-|TRBV29-1|TRBJ1-1|-
SVAGFTEAF
>-|TRBV7-9|TRBJ1-1|-
ASSFTMVLPEAF
>-|TRBV7-6|TRBJ1-2|-
ASSSGDYGYT
>TRBD2|TRBV7-9|TRBJ2-7|-
ASSLSFTSGDYEQY
>-|TRBV30|TRBJ1-3|few
AWSHGGPGNTIY
>TRBD2|TRBV6-5|TRBJ2-7|once
ASSMGQTSGYEQY
>-|TRBV24-1|TRBJ1-1|-
ATSDYSSGEAF
>TRBD1|TRBV24-1|TRBJ1-1|-
ATSDPTGAEAF
>TRBD1|TRBV27|TRBJ1-2|few
ASSHASGGYGYT
>-|TRBV7-9|TRBJ1-3|-
ASNPSGGNTIY
>-|TRBV25-1|TRBJ2-2|-
ASSELSGELF
>TRBD1|TRBV2|TRBJ2-1|-
ASGPGQGSRNEQF
>-|TRBV7-2|TRBJ2-4|-
ASSPGGGAKNIQY
>-|TRBV27|TRBJ1-6|-
ASSRESSYNSPLH
>TRBD2|TRBV4-1|TRBJ2-2|-
ASSVGLAGVWTGELF
>-|TRBV6-5|TRBJ1-5|-
ASSTTTESSQH
>-|TRBV19|TRBJ1-5|-
ASSSGQNQPQH
>TRBD1|TRBV7-9|TRBJ1-1|-
ASSLADRAYTEAF
>-|TRBV19|TRBJ1-6|-
ASSTSQVAFSPLH
>TRBD1|TRBV19|TRBJ1-2|-
ASSITGQRTSYGYT
>-|TRBV20-1|TRBJ2-3|-
SASATDTQY
>-|TRBV5-6|TRBJ1-2|-
ASSLYEGWSYGYT
>-|TRBV2|TRBJ2-2|few
ASRQGRNGELF
>TRBD1|TRBV6-2/TRBV6-3|TRBJ2-7|-
ASSYVRGPYEQY
>-|TRBV11-1|TRBJ1-1|-
ASGHANMNTEAF
>TRBD2|TRBV5-6|TRBJ2-7|-
ASSFRTSGRAYEQY
>-|TRBV6-5|TRBJ2-7|-
ASSYSTARAREQY
>-|TRBV10-3|TRBJ1-1|few
AISEPPRETEAF